These T cell receptor beta chains were read from a single sample in a study of CDR3 diversity in severe acne. TCRdb itself ran the PCR reads through MiXCR, one entry per CDR3 protein. The sample lists about 98,000 distinct CDR3 sequences; 51% were seen once. Sequencing input: blood. The receptors shown here come from a male donor with acne. The CDR3 runs from the conserved cysteine through the conserved F or W. A D gene is named only where the DNA matches it firmly. Expanded clones are given a class, and other clones once, few, many or no size at all.

abundance: many; d_gene: TRBD1; v_gene: TRBV7-2; j_gene: TRBJ1-4; CDR3nt: TGTGCCAGCAGCCCAACAGGGGGGAATGAAAAACTGTTTTTT; CDR3aa: CASSPTGGNEKLFF
abundance: many; d_gene: TRBD1; v_gene: TRBV5-1; j_gene: TRBJ1-6; CDR3nt: TGCGCCAGCAGGGAAGGACAGGGAACGGATTCACCCCTCCACTTT; CDR3aa: CASREGQGTDSPLHF
abundance: NA; d_gene: NA; v_gene: TRBV5-6; j_gene: TRBJ2-7; CDR3nt: TGTGCCAGCAGCGGATACAGGGAATCTGTAGTTCCCTACGAGCAGTACTTC; CDR3aa: CASSGYRESVVPYEQYF
abundance: many; d_gene: TRBD1; v_gene: TRBV7-9; j_gene: TRBJ2-5; CDR3nt: TGTGCCAGCAGCCCTGGGACAGGGAGCGGAGAGACCCAGTACTTC; CDR3aa: CASSPGTGSGETQYF
abundance: many; d_gene: TRBD2; v_gene: TRBV25-1; j_gene: TRBJ2-3; CDR3nt: TGTGCCAGCAGTGAAGGGGGGACTAGTGCAGATACGCAGTATTTT; CDR3aa: CASSEGGTSADTQYF
abundance: NA; d_gene: TRBD2; v_gene: TRBV20-1; j_gene: TRBJ2-1; CDR3nt: TGCAGTACTAGAACTAGCGGGAGGTGGGATGAGCAGTTCTTC; CDR3aa: CSTRTSGRWDEQFF
abundance: many; d_gene: NA; v_gene: TRBV29-1; j_gene: TRBJ2-6; CDR3nt: TGCAGCGCGCAGGCTGGGGCCAACGTCCTGACTTTC; CDR3aa: CSAQAGANVLTF
abundance: NA; d_gene: NA; v_gene: TRBV9; j_gene: TRBJ1-4; CDR3nt: TGTGCCAGCAGCGCTAATCGGGGAGCCCACAATGAAAAACTGTTTTTT; CDR3aa: CASSANRGAHNEKLFF
abundance: many; d_gene: NA; v_gene: TRBV9; j_gene: TRBJ2-2; CDR3nt: TGTGCCAGCAGCGTAACCCGGGGCGGGGAGCTGTTTTTT; CDR3aa: CASSVTRGGELFF
abundance: many; d_gene: NA; v_gene: TRBV6-1; j_gene: TRBJ1-6; CDR3nt: TGTGCCAGTCTCAGTAGAAGCTCCTATAATTCACCCCTCCACTTT; CDR3aa: CASLSRSSYNSPLHF
abundance: many; d_gene: NA; v_gene: TRBV10-3; j_gene: TRBJ2-1; CDR3nt: TGTGCCATCAGTGGGACTCCCGCGGTCAATGAGCAGTTCTTC; CDR3aa: CAISGTPAVNEQFF
abundance: many; d_gene: NA; v_gene: TRBV6-2/TRBV6-3; j_gene: TRBJ2-1; CDR3nt: TGTGCCAGCAGTTACGAGAGGACGAATGAGCAGTTCTTC; CDR3aa: CASSYERTNEQFF
abundance: few; d_gene: NA; v_gene: TRBV10-3; j_gene: TRBJ2-3; CDR3nt: TGTGCCACCACGGACCCTAGAGCTAGCACAGATACGCAGTATTTT; CDR3aa: CATTDPRASTDTQYF
abundance: once; d_gene: NA; v_gene: TRBV20-1; j_gene: TRBJ2-2; CDR3nt: TGCAGTGCCAGGGGGGGGTTCGCCGGGACTAGTGGCGGGGAGCTGTTTTTT; CDR3aa: CSARGGFAGTSGGELFF
abundance: few; d_gene: TRBD1; v_gene: TRBV29-1; j_gene: TRBJ1-1; CDR3nt: TGCAGCGTTTTCCCAGGGGGCCCAAAAGCTTTCTTT; CDR3aa: CSVFPGGPKAFF
abundance: NA; d_gene: TRBD1; v_gene: TRBV9; j_gene: TRBJ2-3; CDR3nt: TGTGCCAGCAGCGGTGAGGACAGGGGGTTAGAAGATACGCAGTATTTT; CDR3aa: CASSGEDRGLEDTQYF
abundance: few; d_gene: TRBD1; v_gene: TRBV10-3; j_gene: TRBJ1-2; CDR3nt: TGTGCCATCAGTGAATCCGGGACAGAGCATGGCTACACCTTC; CDR3aa: CAISESGTEHGYTF
abundance: NA; d_gene: TRBD1; v_gene: TRBV2; j_gene: TRBJ1-6; CDR3nt: TGTGCCAGCAGGTCGGACAGGCGGAATGGATCACCCCTCCACTTT; CDR3aa: CASRSDRRNGSPLHF
abundance: NA; d_gene: NA; v_gene: TRBV7-6; j_gene: TRBJ1-1; CDR3nt: TGTGTCAGCAGCAGCAGGACCGCGAACACTGAAGCTTTCTTT; CDR3aa: CVSSSRTANTEAFF
abundance: NA; d_gene: TRBD2; v_gene: TRBV4-3; j_gene: TRBJ2-3; CDR3nt: TGCGCCAGCAGCCAAGACAGGCTAGCGGGGGGGAGCACAGATACGCAGTATTTT; CDR3aa: CASSQDRLAGGSTDTQYF
abundance: NA; d_gene: TRBD2; v_gene: TRBV20-1; j_gene: TRBJ2-7; CDR3nt: TGCAGTGCTAGGGCTATTACTAGCGGGAGTACTTACGAGCAGTACTTC; CDR3aa: CSARAITSGSTYEQYF
abundance: few; d_gene: NA; v_gene: TRBV4-2; j_gene: TRBJ2-5; CDR3nt: TGTGCCAGCAGCCAGTGGGGAGGCCAGGGACAAGAGACCCAGTACTTC; CDR3aa: CASSQWGGQGQETQYF
abundance: once; d_gene: NA; v_gene: TRBV4-1; j_gene: TRBJ1-1; CDR3nt: TGCGCCAGCAGCTTTCGGACAACTCACACTGAAGCTTTCTTT; CDR3aa: CASSFRTTHTEAFF
abundance: NA; d_gene: NA; v_gene: TRBV11-1; j_gene: TRBJ1-1; CDR3nt: TGTGCCAGCAGCTTTGGCCCTTACACTGAAGCTTTCTTT; CDR3aa: CASSFGPYTEAFF
abundance: medium-sized; d_gene: TRBD2; v_gene: TRBV2; j_gene: TRBJ2-3; CDR3nt: TGTGCCAGCACTTCTAGCGGGGGCACAGATACGCAGTATTTT; CDR3aa: CASTSSGGTDTQYF
abundance: few; d_gene: NA; v_gene: TRBV18; j_gene: TRBJ1-4; CDR3nt: TGTGCCACCCGCGCGGCAACTAATGAAAAACTGTTTTTT; CDR3aa: CATRAATNEKLFF
abundance: few; d_gene: NA; v_gene: TRBV7-9; j_gene: TRBJ2-7; CDR3nt: TGTGCCAGCAGCTTAGGTCCCATCGAGCAGTACTTC; CDR3aa: CASSLGPIEQYF
abundance: medium-sized; d_gene: TRBD1; v_gene: TRBV7-9; j_gene: TRBJ2-3; CDR3nt: TGTGCCAGCAGCTGGGACAGGGGGAGCATCAGAGATACGCAGTATTTT; CDR3aa: CASSWDRGSIRDTQYF
abundance: many; d_gene: TRBD2; v_gene: TRBV2; j_gene: TRBJ2-7; CDR3nt: TGTGCCAGCAGTGGGACTAGCGGATCCTACGAGCAGTACTTC; CDR3aa: CASSGTSGSYEQYF
abundance: NA; d_gene: NA; v_gene: TRBV27; j_gene: TRBJ1-5; CDR3nt: TGTGCCAGCTGGCGGCTGACTAATCAGCCCCAGCATTTT; CDR3aa: CASWRLTNQPQHF
abundance: NA; d_gene: TRBD1; v_gene: TRBV29-1; j_gene: TRBJ2-3; CDR3nt: TGCAGCGTTAGGACAGGGAATTTTGATACGCAGTATTTT; CDR3aa: CSVRTGNFDTQYF